This T cell receptor (beta chain) was profiled in a study of cytomegalovirus exposure and HLA in healthy donors. About the study: Unique TCR beta sequences numbering approximately 120 million came from about 179 million T cells in an earlier analysis. General study points: V- and J-gene trimming of TCR beta was linked (in a later analysis) to a missense DCLRE1C variant. In a later analysis, most CMV-associated TCR beta chains appeared HLA-restricted.

The PCR used 60 Vbeta and 13 Jbeta primers. Authors' methods: In a later analysis, of approximately 81 million unique beta chains, about 11 million appeared in at least two donors. Using immunoSEQ multiplex PCR, the repertoire was profiled, and TCRdb retains in-frame clones only, with some absent. V and J calls plus clone size are reproduced from that table; the DNA served to infer D and trimming. The repertoire holds about 120,000 clones, with over 65% as singletons. A note on this clone: The antigen is not known.

J gave up 7 bases and V 3 bases, and 7 bases lay outside the gene matches. CDR3 length equals 16 residues. In germline, CDR1 is MNHNS, CDR2 SASEGT. The sample comprised PBMCs. The chain recombines TRBV6-1 with TRBJ2-3, with 13 bases aligning to TRBD2. This clonotype was sampled from a woman aged 25 to 39 in good health and CMV-seropositive. The CDR3: CASSDRTSGGTYTQYF. CDR3 nucleotides: TGTGCCAGCAGTGACCGGACTAGCGGGGGTACTTATACGCAGTATTTT.